The rows below give T cell receptor beta chains drawn from one sample of a study of cytomegalovirus exposure and HLA in healthy donors. Here immunoSEQ multiplex PCR was the method, and the copy in TCRdb shows in-frame clones only, minus some. This table holds 88,000 or so clones, roughly 65% found once. Sequencing was performed on PBMCs. These receptors were taken from a male donor in good health and CMV-seropositive. The CDR3 runs from the conserved cysteine through the conserved F or W. A D gene is named only where the DNA matches it firmly. Part of the rows lack a size; the others show once, few, many or a class for expanded clones.

>.|TRBD1|TRBV4-2|14|TRBJ1-5
TGTGCCAGCAGCCAGCAGGGGGCAAGTCAGCCCCAGCATTTT
CASSQQGASQPQHF
>.|TRBD1|TRBV7-2|15|TRBJ2-7
TGTGCCAGCAGCCAAGGCCAGGGACAGGGCTACGAGCAGTACTTC
CASSQGQGQGYEQYF
>.|.|TRBV15|15|TRBJ1-6
TGTGCCACCAGTGCACCGGGATTCTATAATTCACCCCTCCACTTT
CATSAPGFYNSPLHF
>.|TRBD2|TRBV13|14|TRBJ2-3
TGTGCCAGCAGCTCGCGACTAGCGCCAGATACGCAGTATTTT
CASSSRLAPDTQYF
>.|TRBD1|TRBV28|13|TRBJ2-5
TGTGCCAGCAGTCTCGACAGGGGAGAGACCCAGTACTTC
CASSLDRGETQYF
>medium-sized|TRBD1|TRBV7-9|15|TRBJ1-6
TGTGCCAGCAGCCCTGCCGGACAGGGTTTTTCACCCCTCCACTTT
CASSPAGQGFSPLHF
>once|.|TRBV27|12|TRBJ1-4
TGTGCCAGCAGTTCGCCCAGGGAAAAACTGTTTTTT
CASSSPREKLFF
>.|TRBD1|TRBV2|15|TRBJ1-5
TGTGCCAGCAGGGGGGACAGGGGGCGTCAGCAGCCCCAGCATTTT
CASRGDRGRQQPQHF
>.|.|TRBV7-2|15|TRBJ1-3
TGTGCCAGCAGCTCCCAGGGCAGCGGGAGGAACACCATATATTTT
CASSSQGSGRNTIYF
>.|.|TRBV4-3|14|TRBJ2-6
TGCGCCAGCAGCCAAGATAGAGGGGGTAGCGTCCTGACTTTC
CASSQDRGGSVLTF
>.|TRBD1|TRBV5-4|14|TRBJ2-5
TGTGCCAGCAGCTTGGAGGACAGGAGGGAGACCCAGTACTTC
CASSLEDRRETQYF
>.|.|TRBV5-4|15|TRBJ1-1
TGTGCCAGCAGCTTGGGTGGGGGGTTGAACACTGAAGCTTTCTTT
CASSLGGGLNTEAFF
>.|TRBD1|TRBV11-2|16|TRBJ2-1
TGTGCCAGCAGCTTAGAGGGGACAGGTAGCGTTAGGGAGCAGTTCTTC
CASSLEGTGSVREQFF
>.|.|TRBV30|13|TRBJ1-6
TGTGCCTGGAGTGATTCTCGAAATTCACCCCTCCACTTC
CAWSDSRNSPLHF
>.|.|TRBV7-9|13|TRBJ2-7
TGTGCCAGCGGACGGGAACTGGACTACGAGCAGTACTTC
CASGRELDYEQYF
>once|TRBD2|TRBV4-1|19|TRBJ2-2
TGCGCCAGCAGCCAAGATCGTAGCGGGCTACGCGCGAACACCGGGGAGCTGTTTTTT
CASSQDRSGLRANTGELFF
>.|TRBD1|TRBV27|15|TRBJ2-1
TGTGCCAGCAGTTCGGGACAGACTTTATACAATGAGCAGTTCTTC
CASSSGQTLYNEQFF
>.|.|TRBV7-9|15|TRBJ2-2
TGTGCCAGCAGCTTTCCAGGTCTGAACACCGGGGAGCTGTTTTTT
CASSFPGLNTGELFF
>.|TRBD1|TRBV15|15|TRBJ1-1
TGTGCCACCAGCAGAGATCGGACAGGGAACACTGAAGCTTTCTTT
CATSRDRTGNTEAFF
>.|.|TRBV7-8|15|TRBJ2-2
TGTGCCAGCATCCCTAGGAGAGATTGGACCGGGGAGCTGTTTTTT
CASIPRRDWTGELFF
>.|TRBD1|TRBV28|16|TRBJ1-5
TGTGCCAGCAGTTCGTTCCAGGGGGCGCTCAGACAGCCCCAGCATTTT
CASSSFQGALRQPQHF
>.|TRBD1|TRBV7-9|17|TRBJ2-2
TGTGCCAGCAGCCCCCGTTTAGACAGGGTGTACACCGGGGAGCTGTTTTTT
CASSPRLDRVYTGELFF